These T cell receptor beta chains were read from a single sample in a study of T cell responses to AZD1222 COVID-19 vaccine. Sequenced by immunoSEQ multiplex PCR; TCRdb stores in-frame clones only, minus some. The sample consists of 150,000 to 200,000 clones, just over 85% of them appearing once. This specimen was peripheral blood, taken 28 days after the second AZD1222 dose. These receptor sequences come from an adult who received the AZD1222 COVID-19 vaccine. Each CDR3 is given without its conserved first and last residue. Each record gives: V gene, J gene, CDR3 protein.

v_call: TRBV27
j_call: TRBJ2-3
cdr3_aa: ASSMDQVTDTQY

v_call: TRBV19
j_call: TRBJ1-2
cdr3_aa: ASSSGTGLGYT

v_call: TRBV19
j_call: TRBJ1-2
cdr3_aa: ASSIGSGDNNYGYT

v_call: TRBV28
j_call: TRBJ2-7
cdr3_aa: ASSLQGAIMWGSLD

v_call: TRBV2
j_call: TRBJ1-6
cdr3_aa: ASKGGSPLH

v_call: TRBV6-5
j_call: TRBJ2-7
cdr3_aa: ASSHPYEQY

v_call: TRBV19
j_call: TRBJ2-7
cdr3_aa: ASSISPNGYEQY

v_call: TRBV5-6
j_call: TRBJ2-5
cdr3_aa: ASSFQGQIPGETQY

v_call: TRBV10-3
j_call: TRBJ2-7
cdr3_aa: AISGLDSYEQY

v_call: TRBV6-5
j_call: TRBJ1-5
cdr3_aa: ASRGVGLNQPQH

v_call: TRBV4-3
j_call: TRBJ1-1
cdr3_aa: ASSQAQGTMNTEAF

v_call: TRBV7-2
j_call: TRBJ1-4
cdr3_aa: ASSPGVGGQEKLF

v_call: TRBV7-9
j_call: TRBJ2-5
cdr3_aa: ASSSRELQETQY

v_call: TRBV28
j_call: TRBJ2-5
cdr3_aa: ASRTRDALSVETQY

v_call: TRBV4-2
j_call: TRBJ2-7
cdr3_aa: ASSITMDGYEQY

v_call: TRBV10-3
j_call: TRBJ2-1
cdr3_aa: AIRMAGGRSNEQF

v_call: TRBV6-1
j_call: TRBJ1-5
cdr3_aa: ASSETWSNQPQH

v_call: TRBV11-2
j_call: TRBJ1-6
cdr3_aa: ASSLGGAGGVSPLH

v_call: TRBV7-6
j_call: TRBJ2-5
cdr3_aa: ASSLGAGTKETQY

v_call: TRBV2
j_call: TRBJ2-7
cdr3_aa: ASSARDRGRPSSYEQY

v_call: TRBV11-1
j_call: TRBJ2-7
cdr3_aa: ASSSPGTGAYEQY

v_call: TRBV2
j_call: TRBJ1-1
cdr3_aa: ASSEVAGNTEAF

v_call: TRBV7-9
j_call: TRBJ1-2
cdr3_aa: ASSLGGQGNYGYT

v_call: TRBV11-1
j_call: TRBJ2-1
cdr3_aa: ASSLWDSGGARF

v_call: TRBV5-1
j_call: TRBJ2-4
cdr3_aa: ASSLSRTVGNIQY

v_call: TRBV28
j_call: TRBJ2-1
cdr3_aa: ASSSSTSGYNEQF